This is a list of T cell receptor beta chains from one sample in a study of T cell changes during pregnancy in multiple sclerosis. Clones were sequenced by immunoSEQ multiplex PCR, and TCRdb holds only the in-frame ones, with some missing. The repertoire includes tens of thousands of clones, 90% to 95% of them detected once, and 3% to 4.5% sits in the top ten. Sequences were derived from CD8+ T cells from peripheral blood mononuclear cells, sampled in the second trimester of pregnancy. These receptors were taken from a female donor with multiple sclerosis, enrolled in a pregnancy study. Both conserved end residues are part of each CDR3. A D gene is named only where the DNA matches it firmly. A row's size may be missing; if present it is once, few, many or a size class.

CDR3	DNA	J	D	V	size
CASSSRDREVGYTF	TGTGCCAGCAGCTCTCGGGACAGGGAAGTTGGCTACACCTTC	TRBJ1-2	TRBD1	TRBV7-9	.
CASSSTPAEAFF	TGTGCCAGCAGCTCTACGCCGGCTGAAGCTTTCTTT	TRBJ1-1	.	TRBV7-9	few
CASTIPIAKNIQYF	TGTGCCAGCACTATCCCGATAGCCAAAAACATTCAGTACTTC	TRBJ2-4	.	TRBV2	few
CASSLTGAGHHTGELFF	TGTGCCAGCAGTTTAACTGGGGCGGGGCATCACACCGGGGAGCTGTTTTTT	TRBJ2-2	.	TRBV28	.
CASSGSAGETADTQYF	TGTGCCAGCAGTGGATCAGCGGGGGAGACGGCAGATACGCAGTATTTT	TRBJ2-3	TRBD2	TRBV6-4	few
CASSFEGQASYEQYF	TGTGCCAGCAGCTTCGAAGGACAGGCCTCCTACGAGCAGTACTTC	TRBJ2-7	TRBD1	TRBV5-8	.
CSVGDRGYNEQFF	TGCAGCGTTGGAGACAGGGGATACAATGAGCAGTTCTTC	TRBJ2-1	TRBD1	TRBV29-1	.
CASSQGGDYEQYF	TGCGCCAGCAGCCAAGGGGGGGACTACGAGCAGTACTTC	TRBJ2-7	.	TRBV4-1	.
CATLEKTADTQYF	TGTGCCACCTTGGAAAAGACTGCAGATACGCAGTATTTT	TRBJ2-3	.	TRBV15	.
CASSNQQEGAPMNTEAFF	TGTGCCAGCAGCAACCAACAGGAAGGGGCCCCTATGAACACTGAAGCTTTCTTT	TRBJ1-1	.	TRBV21-1	.